This T cell receptor beta chain was captured in a study of cytomegalovirus exposure and HLA in healthy donors. Study results and caveats: Later, TCR association rates were found to vary by HLA locus, highest for DRB1 and lowest for HLA-C. What was likely a sequencing artifact was a cluster of highly shared sequence variants.

Looked up from germline, CDR1 is MNHNY and CDR2 is SVGAGI (reference sequence). The CDR3 covers 15 residues. Trimming removed 7 bases from V and 5 bases from J; junction bases left unmatched: 10. On this clone: Its antigen is not identified.

13 Jbeta primers and 60 Vbeta primers were used for the PCR. Assay used: immunoSEQ multiplex PCR; TCRdb lists only in-frame clones, some missing. Among about 110,000 clones listed, 60% to 85% were seen once. The clonotype was recovered from a woman aged 60-70 years in good health and CMV-seropositive. V usage is TRBV6-6 and J usage is TRBJ2-2; the match to TRBD1 covers 7 bases. The sequencing input was PBMCs. The CDR3 reads CASTPGQTSTGELFF. The DNA for the CDR3 is TGTGCCAGCACGCCGGGACAGACCTCTACCGGGGAGCTGTTTTTT.